Detailed here is one T cell receptor (beta chain). Its antigen is still unknown. Through a sample-barcoded 5' primer and a J-beta primer mix, a second PCR was run for roughly 6 to 11 cycles. MiXCR was run by TCRdb on the 5' RACE reads, yielding one entry per CDR3 protein. Of approximately 830,000 distinct CDR3 sequences in the sample, under 80% were seen once. This record comes from a study of blood T cells in healthy people across ages. Notes on the study in general: A roughly linear age-dependent decrease characterized TCR beta diversity per million T cells. In long-lived donors, naive CD4+ cell counts and diversity exceeded those of aged donors.

V was shortened by 5 bases and J by 1 base, with 11 bases between the two germline ends. The CDR3 extends over 13 amino acids. The germline gives CDR1 SQVTM, CDR2 ANQGSEA. Total RNA extracted from each sample amounted to at least 5 micrograms. Sequenced material: blood. The TCR comes from a man aged 30-40 years in good health. The genes are TRBV29-1 and TRBJ2-5; D is ambiguous. This CDR3 reads CSVKGHAQETQYF. The CDR3 DNA is TGCAGCGTTAAGGGTCATGCCCAAGAGACCCAGTACTTC.